These 18 T cell receptor beta chains originate from one sample sequenced in a study of blood T cell repertoires in COVID-19. Sequencing used immunoSEQ multiplex PCR; TCRdb keeps in-frame clones, though not all of them. Of under 300,000 clones in the sample, about 80% are singletons; the top ten hold approximately 9.4%. What was sequenced was peripheral blood. All receptors derive from an elderly woman with acute or convalescent COVID-19.

The chain has TRBV5-1 and TRBJ2-3; tentative D call: TRBD2 (6 bases). The CDR3 is made up of 16 amino acids. Germline V gives CDR1 SGHRS, CDR2 YFSETQ. V lost 4 bases to trimming and J lost 0 bases, with 15 bases between them. As DNA, the CDR3 is TGCGCCAGCAGCCCGGGGGAGGCTCCTAGCACAGATACGCAGTATTTT. Translation: CASSPGEAPSTDTQYF.

V is TRBV9 and J is TRBJ2-5, with TRBD2 identical over 7 bases. With V trimmed by 3 bases and J by 5 bases, 13 bases remained unmatched. There are 16 residues in the CDR3. CDR1 is SGDLS and CDR2 is YYNGEE in the germline V gene. DNA for the CDR3: TGTGCCAGCAGCGGGAAGACTATGCCCGGGAGGGAGACCCAGTACTTC. As protein: CASSGKTMPGRETQYF.

In this sample, this clone turned up once. This rearrangement joins TRBV11-2 to TRBJ2-7; 10 nucleotides align to TRBD2. Germline V gene sequence: CDR1 SGHAT, CDR2 FQNNGV. V lost 6 bases to trimming and J lost 0 bases; unmatched junction nucleotides: 5. CDR3 size: 15 residues. This CDR3 is CASSRSGGNSYEQYF. The DNA for the CDR3 is TGTGCCAGCAGTCGTAGCGGGGGGAACTCCTACGAGCAGTACTTC.

The CDR3 loop is CASSEAKGIRNTIYF. CDR3 DNA sequence: TGTGCCAGCAGTGAAGCGAAGGGGATTAGAAACACCATATATTTT. The rearrangement uses TRBV2 and TRBJ1-3, with TRBD1 as a possible D gene (5 bases). Germline CDR1 reads SNHLY; CDR2 reads FYNNEI. The CDR3 has 15 amino acids. V lost 0 bases, J lost 5 bases, and 11 bases lay in between.

The rearrangement links TRBV10-3 to TRBJ1-5; a weak D match, TRBD1 (6 bases). V gave up 8 bases and J gave up 2 bases, with 10 bases separating them. Germline V gene sequence: CDR1 ENHRY, CDR2 SYGVKD. CDR3 length equals 13 residues. The CDR3 region is CAIQDSRNQPQHF. The CDR3 nucleotides read TGTGCCATCCAGGACAGCCGCAATCAGCCCCAGCATTTT.

V and J are TRBV6-1 and TRBJ1-5, with D unclear. The CDR3 contains 11 residues. In germline, CDR1 is MNHNS, CDR2 SASEGT. The V end was cut by 2 bases, the J end by 9 bases, with 5 bases between. CDR3 amino acids: CASSERGPQHF. The CDR3 DNA reads as TGTGCCAGCAGTGAACGGGGGCCCCAGCATTTT.

This chain connects TRBV6-1 to TRBJ1-1; 9 positions match TRBD1. The germline gives CDR1 MNHNS, CDR2 SASEGT. The CDR3 runs 16 residues. V was clipped by 4 bases and J by 1 base; unmatched bases: 7. CDR3 sequence reads: CASSVHPGQGNTEAFF. In DNA form, the CDR3 reads TGTGCCAGCAGTGTACACCCGGGACAGGGGAACACTGAAGCTTTCTTT.

This clone occurred once. This chain links TRBV30 with TRBJ1-2; the match to TRBD1 covers 8 bases. V gave up 0 bases and J gave up 8 bases; unmatched junction bases: 8. This CDR3 is built from 14 residues. Germline loops: CDR1 GTSNPN, CDR2 SVGIG (reference sequence). Written as DNA, the CDR3 is TGTGCCTGGAGTGTACAAGGGACAGGTGGCGGCTACACCTTC. It translates to CAWSVQGTGGGYTF.

As for this clone: An end of the junction does not agree with germline; a read error may underlie this. The chain joins TRBV19 to TRBJ1-4; 10 bases are a match to TRBD1. Germline loops: CDR1 LNHDA, CDR2 SQIVND (reference sequence). The CDR3 has 14 residues. CDR3 loop: CVSSVGTGDEKLFF. The CDR3 DNA sequence: TGTGTCAGTAGTGTCGGGACAGGGGATGAAAAACTGTTTTTT.

This clone was recorded only once. This chain uses TRBV9 with TRBJ2-3; D might be TRBD2 (6 bases). The CDR3 is 20 residues long. Per the germline V gene, CDR1 is SGDLS and CDR2 is YYNGEE. V dropped 0 bases and J dropped 0 bases, with 23 bases sitting between them. The DNA of the CDR3 is TGTGCCAGCAGCGTAGTCCCCAGCGTAGTTGGAGGGGCTAGCACAGATACGCAGTATTTT. Translating gives CASSVVPSVVGGASTDTQYF.

V gene TRBV2 combines with J gene TRBJ2-1; a possible D gene is TRBD2 (6 bases). Per germline, CDR1 SNHLY and CDR2 FYNNEI. V was clipped by 2 bases and J by 1 base, with 9 bases between them. This CDR3 has 15 amino acids. CDR3 in amino acids: CASSETGGSYNEQFF. Here the CDR3 DNA reads TGTGCCAGCAGTGAAACCGGGGGATCCTACAATGAGCAGTTCTTC.

The V call is TRBV6-5, the J call TRBJ1-2; D is undetermined. This CDR3 has 12 amino acids. The V end lost 4 bases, the J end lost 5 bases, and 8 bases lay between the germline ends. CDR1 is MNHEY, CDR2 SVGAGI, per germline. In DNA form, the CDR3 reads TGTGCCAGCAGTTCCCCAGGATATGGCTACACCTTC. This translates into CASSSPGYGYTF.

The rearrangement links TRBV27 to TRBJ2-2, with D tentatively TRBD2 (6 bases). Germline V gives CDR1 MNHEY, CDR2 SMNVEV (reference sequence). The length of the CDR3 is 15 residues. Trimming removed 5 bases from V and 0 bases from J, with 10 bases in between. In DNA, the CDR3 is TGTGCCAGCAGTGCGGGACGGACGAACACCGGGGAGCTGTTTTTT. It translates to CASSAGRTNTGELFF.

The chain links TRBV28 to TRBJ1-2; 8 nucleotides agree with TRBD1. This CDR3 comprises 14 residues. After removal of 5 bases from V and 3 bases from J, the junction contained 5 bases not matched to a gene. CDR1 and CDR2 (germline): MDHEN, SYDVKM. The CDR3 reads CASSPGQEYYGYTF. DNA of the CDR3: TGTGCCAGCAGTCCGGGACAGGAGTACTATGGCTACACCTTC.

The J gene is TRBJ2-3, the V gene TRBV28, with D maybe TRBD1 (6 bases). The CDR3 spans 14 residues. V shed 6 bases and J shed 2 bases, with 12 bases lying between them. In germline, CDR1 is MDHEN, CDR2 SYDVKM. The CDR3 DNA reads TGTGCCAGCAGGCCGGGACACACCACAGATACGCAGTATTTT. It encodes CASRPGHTTDTQYF.

The rearrangement joins TRBV5-5 to TRBJ1-6; 9 bases agree with TRBD1. Germline loops: CDR1 SGHKS, CDR2 YYEKEE (reference sequence). V trimming: 0 bases; J trimming: 0 bases; junction bases outside the gene matches: 1. The CDR3 spans 17 residues. CDR3 protein: CASSLGQGVSYNSPLHF. The DNA of the CDR3 is TGTGCCAGCAGCTTGGGACAGGGGGTCTCCTATAATTCACCCCTCCACTTT.

CDR3 loop: CASSQRSGGVDTQYF. The CDR3 coding sequence is TGTGCCAGCAGCCAACGTAGCGGGGGTGTAGATACGCAGTATTTT. The rearrangement uses TRBV3-1 (or the pseudogene TRBV3-2) and TRBJ2-3; TRBD2 aligns across 9 bases. V was pared by 2 bases and J by 5 bases, with 5 bases of the junction left unmatched. Germline CDR1 reads LGHDT; CDR2 reads YNNKEL (reference sequence). The CDR3 runs 15 residues.

This chain uses TRBV28 with TRBJ2-4, with 8 bases fitting TRBD2. Germline V lookup: CDR1 MDHEN, CDR2 SYDVKM. Losses at the gene ends were 8 bases for V and 4 bases for J; bases not matched to a gene: 10. The CDR3 spans 15 residues. DNA for the CDR3: TGTGCCAGCCGGTTTAGCGGGGCGGGGAAAAACATTCAGTACTTC. This gives the protein CASRFSGAGKNIQYF.